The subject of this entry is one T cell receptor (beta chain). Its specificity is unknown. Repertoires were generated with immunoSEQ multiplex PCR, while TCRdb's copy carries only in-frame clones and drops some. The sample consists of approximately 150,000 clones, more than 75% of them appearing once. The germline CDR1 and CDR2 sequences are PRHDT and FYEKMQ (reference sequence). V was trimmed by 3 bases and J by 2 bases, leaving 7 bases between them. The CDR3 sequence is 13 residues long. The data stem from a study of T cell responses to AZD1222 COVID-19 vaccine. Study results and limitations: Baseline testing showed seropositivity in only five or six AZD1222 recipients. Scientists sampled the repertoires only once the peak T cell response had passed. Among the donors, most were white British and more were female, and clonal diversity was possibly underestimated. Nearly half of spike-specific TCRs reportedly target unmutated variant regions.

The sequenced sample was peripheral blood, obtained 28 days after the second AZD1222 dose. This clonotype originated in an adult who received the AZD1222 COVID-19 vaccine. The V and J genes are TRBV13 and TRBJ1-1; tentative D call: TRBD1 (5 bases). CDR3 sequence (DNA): TGTGCCAGCAGCTTGACAGACAACACTGAAGCTTTCTTT. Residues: CASSLTDNTEAFF.